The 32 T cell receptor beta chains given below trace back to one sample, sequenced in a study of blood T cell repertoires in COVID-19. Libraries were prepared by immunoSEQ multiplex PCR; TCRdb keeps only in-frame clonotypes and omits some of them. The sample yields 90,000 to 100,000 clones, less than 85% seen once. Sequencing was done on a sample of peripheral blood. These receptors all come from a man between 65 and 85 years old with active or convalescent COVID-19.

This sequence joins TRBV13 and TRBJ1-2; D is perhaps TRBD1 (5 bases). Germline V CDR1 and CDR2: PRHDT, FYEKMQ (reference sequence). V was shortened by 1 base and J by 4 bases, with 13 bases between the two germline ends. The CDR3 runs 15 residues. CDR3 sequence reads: CASSLVTGGIYGYTF. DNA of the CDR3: TGTGCCAGCAGCTTAGTAACAGGCGGGATCTATGGCTACACCTTC. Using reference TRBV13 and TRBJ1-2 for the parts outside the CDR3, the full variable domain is AAGVIQSPRHLIKEKRETATLKCYPIPRHDTVYWYQQGPGQDPQFLISFYEKMQSDKGSIPDRFSAQQFSDYHSELNMSSLELGDSALYFCASSLVTGGIYGYTFGSGTRLTVV.

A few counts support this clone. CDR3 sequence (DNA): TGTGCCAGCAGTTCGGGACCCGGGACAGCTATTAACTATGGCTACACCTTC. This translates into CASSSGPGTAINYGYTF. The rearrangement links TRBV28 to TRBJ1-2; 7 bases align to TRBD1. Germline trimming cut 4 bases from V and 1 base from J; bases unmatched to any gene: 12. The CDR3 spans 17 residues. Germline CDR1 MDHEN, CDR2 SYDVKM.

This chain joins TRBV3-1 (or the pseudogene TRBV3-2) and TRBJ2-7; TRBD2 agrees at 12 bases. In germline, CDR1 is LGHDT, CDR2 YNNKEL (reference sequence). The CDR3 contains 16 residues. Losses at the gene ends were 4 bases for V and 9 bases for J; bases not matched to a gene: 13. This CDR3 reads CASSPSLTSGGTVQYF. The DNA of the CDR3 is TGTGCCAGCAGCCCCTCTTTGACTAGCGGGGGTACGGTGCAGTACTTC.

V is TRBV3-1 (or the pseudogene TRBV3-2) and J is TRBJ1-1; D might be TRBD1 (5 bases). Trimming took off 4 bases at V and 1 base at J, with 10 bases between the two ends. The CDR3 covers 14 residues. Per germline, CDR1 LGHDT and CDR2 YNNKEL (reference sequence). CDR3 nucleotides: TGTGCCAGCAGCCTGAACAGGAAGAACACTGAAGCTTTCTTT. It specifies CASSLNRKNTEAFF.

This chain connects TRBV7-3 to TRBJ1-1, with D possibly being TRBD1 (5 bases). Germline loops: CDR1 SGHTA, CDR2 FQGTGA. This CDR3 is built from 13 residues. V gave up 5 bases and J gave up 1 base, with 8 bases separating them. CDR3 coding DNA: TGTGCCAGCAGCCTACAGGAGAACACTGAAGCTTTCTTT. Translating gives CASSLQENTEAFF.

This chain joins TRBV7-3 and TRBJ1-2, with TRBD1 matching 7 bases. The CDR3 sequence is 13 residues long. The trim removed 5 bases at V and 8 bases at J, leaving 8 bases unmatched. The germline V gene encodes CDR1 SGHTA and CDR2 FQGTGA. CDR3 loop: CASSDRTGWGYTF. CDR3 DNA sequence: TGTGCCAGCAGCGACCGGACAGGTTGGGGCTACACCTTC.

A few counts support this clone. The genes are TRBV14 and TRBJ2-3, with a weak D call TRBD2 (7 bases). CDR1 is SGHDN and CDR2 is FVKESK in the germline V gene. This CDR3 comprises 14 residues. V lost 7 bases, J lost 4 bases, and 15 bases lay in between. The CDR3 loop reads CASKLAGAADTQYF. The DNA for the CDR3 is TGTGCCAGCAAGCTGGCGGGGGCGGCAGATACGCAGTATTTT.

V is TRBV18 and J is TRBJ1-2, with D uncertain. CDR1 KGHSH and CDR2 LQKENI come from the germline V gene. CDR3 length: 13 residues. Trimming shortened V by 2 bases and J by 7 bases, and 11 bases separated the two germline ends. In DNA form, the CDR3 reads TGTGCCAGCTCACCAGAGGAAATGGTTGGCTACACCTTC. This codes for CASSPEEMVGYTF.

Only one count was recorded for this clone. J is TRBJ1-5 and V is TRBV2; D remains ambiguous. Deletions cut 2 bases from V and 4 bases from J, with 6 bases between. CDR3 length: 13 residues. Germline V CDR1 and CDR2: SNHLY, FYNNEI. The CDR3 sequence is CASSEPINQPQHF. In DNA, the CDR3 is TGTGCCAGCAGTGAACCCATTAATCAGCCCCAGCATTTT. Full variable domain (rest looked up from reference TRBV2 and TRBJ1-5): EPEVTQTPSHQVTQMGQEVILRCVPISNHLYFYWYRQILGQKVEFLVSFYNNEISEKSEIFDDQFSVERPDGSNFTLKIRSTKLEDSAMYFCASSEPINQPQHFGDGTRLSIL.

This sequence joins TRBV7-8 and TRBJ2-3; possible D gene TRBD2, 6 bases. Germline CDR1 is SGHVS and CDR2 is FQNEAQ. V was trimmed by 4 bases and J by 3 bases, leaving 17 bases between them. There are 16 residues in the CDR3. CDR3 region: CASSSSGTGRTDTQYF. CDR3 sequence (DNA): TGTGCCAGCAGCTCATCCGGGACTGGACGAACAGATACGCAGTATTTT.

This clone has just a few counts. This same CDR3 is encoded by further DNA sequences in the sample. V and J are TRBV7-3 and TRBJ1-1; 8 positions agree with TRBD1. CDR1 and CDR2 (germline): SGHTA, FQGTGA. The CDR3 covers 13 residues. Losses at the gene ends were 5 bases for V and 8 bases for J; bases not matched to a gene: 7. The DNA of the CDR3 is TGTGCCAGCAGCCCTGGGACAGGAGGGGAAGCTTTCTTT. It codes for CASSPGTGGEAFF.

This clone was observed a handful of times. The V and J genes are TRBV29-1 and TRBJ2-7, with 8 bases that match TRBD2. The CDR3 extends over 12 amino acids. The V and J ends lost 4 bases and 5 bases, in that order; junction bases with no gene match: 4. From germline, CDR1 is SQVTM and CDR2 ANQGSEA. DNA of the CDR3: TGCAGCGTTGGTCCGGGGGGGAACGAGCAGTACTTC. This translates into CSVGPGGNEQYF.

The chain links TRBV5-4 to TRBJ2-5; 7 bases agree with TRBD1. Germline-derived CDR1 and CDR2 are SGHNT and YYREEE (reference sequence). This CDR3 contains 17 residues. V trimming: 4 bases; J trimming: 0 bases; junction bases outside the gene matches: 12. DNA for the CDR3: TGTGCCAGCAGCATTTTCCGGGACAGCCCCTACCAAGAGACCCAGTACTTC. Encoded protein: CASSIFRDSPYQETQYF.

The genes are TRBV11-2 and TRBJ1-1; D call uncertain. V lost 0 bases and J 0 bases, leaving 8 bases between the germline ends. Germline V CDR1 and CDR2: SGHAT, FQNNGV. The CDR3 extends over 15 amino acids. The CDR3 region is CASSLDPGMNTEAFF. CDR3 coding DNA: TGTGCCAGCAGCTTAGATCCGGGGATGAACACTGAAGCTTTCTTT.

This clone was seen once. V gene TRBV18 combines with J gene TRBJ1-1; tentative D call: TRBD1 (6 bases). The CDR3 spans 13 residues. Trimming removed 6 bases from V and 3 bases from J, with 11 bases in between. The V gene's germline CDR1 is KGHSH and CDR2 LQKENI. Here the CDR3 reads CASSTGLDTEAFF. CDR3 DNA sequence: TGTGCCAGCTCCACAGGGTTGGACACTGAAGCTTTCTTT.

The CDR3 DNA reads as TGTGCCAGCAGCCGACAGGGCTATGGCTACACCTTC. It specifies CASSRQGYGYTF. This sequence joins TRBV6-5 and TRBJ1-2; TRBD1 matches 7 bases. Germline V CDR1 and CDR2: MNHEY, SVGAGI. The CDR3 spans 12 residues. Trimming removed 6 bases from V and 4 bases from J; junction bases left unmatched: 2.

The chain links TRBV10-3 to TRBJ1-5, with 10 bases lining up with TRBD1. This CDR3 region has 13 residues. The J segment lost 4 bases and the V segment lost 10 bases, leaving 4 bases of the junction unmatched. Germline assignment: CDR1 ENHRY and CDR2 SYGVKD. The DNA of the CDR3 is TGTGCCAACGGACAGGGGGTAAATCAGCCCCAGCATTTT. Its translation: CANGQGVNQPQHF.

The CDR3 region is CASSLGLNNEQFF. The CDR3 bases are TGTGCCAGCAGCCTCGGGTTGAACAATGAGCAGTTCTTC. This chain connects TRBV7-9 to TRBJ2-1; D is unclear. CDR1 is SEHNR, CDR2 FQNEAQ, per germline (reference sequence). V was shortened by 5 bases and J by 5 bases, with 10 bases between the two germline ends. This CDR3 region has 13 residues.

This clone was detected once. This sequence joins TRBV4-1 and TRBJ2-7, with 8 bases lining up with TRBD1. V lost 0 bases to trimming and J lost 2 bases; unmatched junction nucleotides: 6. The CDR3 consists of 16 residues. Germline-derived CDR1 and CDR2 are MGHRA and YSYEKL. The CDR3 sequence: CASSQEMRQGTYEQYF. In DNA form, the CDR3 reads TGCGCCAGCAGCCAAGAGATGAGACAGGGGACCTACGAGCAGTACTTC.

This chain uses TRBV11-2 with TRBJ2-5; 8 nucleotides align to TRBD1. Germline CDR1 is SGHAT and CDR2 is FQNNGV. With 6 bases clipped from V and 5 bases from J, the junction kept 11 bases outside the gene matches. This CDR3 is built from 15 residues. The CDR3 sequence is CASRDQGARWETQYF. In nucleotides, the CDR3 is TGTGCCAGCAGGGACCAGGGGGCGCGATGGGAGACCCAGTACTTC.

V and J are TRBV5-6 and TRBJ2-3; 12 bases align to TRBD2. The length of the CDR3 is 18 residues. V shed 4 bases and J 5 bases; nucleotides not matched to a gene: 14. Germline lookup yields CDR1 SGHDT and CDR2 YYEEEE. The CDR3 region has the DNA TGTGCCAGCAGCCCCTGGGCATCCACTAGCGGGGGGAAAGATACGCAGTATTTT. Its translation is CASSPWASTSGGKDTQYF.

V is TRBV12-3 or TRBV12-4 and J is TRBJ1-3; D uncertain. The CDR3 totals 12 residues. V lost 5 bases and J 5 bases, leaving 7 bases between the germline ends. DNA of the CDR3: TGTGCCAGCAGTAATTCTCGAAACACCATATATTTT. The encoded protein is CASSNSRNTIYF.

CDR3 residues: CASSQDGNSQETQYF. Written as DNA, the CDR3 is TGTGCCAGCAGCCAAGACGGGAACAGTCAAGAGACCCAGTACTTC. This chain connects TRBV4-2 to TRBJ2-5; tentative D call: TRBD2 (5 bases). Germline values: CDR1 LGHNA, CDR2 YNFKEQ. V gave up 0 bases and J gave up 2 bases, with 10 bases separating them. This CDR3 is 15 amino acids long.

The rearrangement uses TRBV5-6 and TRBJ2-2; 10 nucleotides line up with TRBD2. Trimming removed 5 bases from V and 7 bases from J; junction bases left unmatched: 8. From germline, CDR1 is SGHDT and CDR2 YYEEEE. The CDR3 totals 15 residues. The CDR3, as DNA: TGTGCCAGCAGTTACCCGGGACTAGCGATCGGGGAGCTGTTTTTT. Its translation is CASSYPGLAIGELFF.

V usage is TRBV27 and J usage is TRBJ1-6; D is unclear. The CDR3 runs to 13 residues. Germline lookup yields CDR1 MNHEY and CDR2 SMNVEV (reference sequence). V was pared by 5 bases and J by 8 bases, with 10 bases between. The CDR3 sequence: CASSPRVDSPLHF. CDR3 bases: TGTGCCAGCAGTCCCCGAGTAGATTCACCCCTCCACTTT.

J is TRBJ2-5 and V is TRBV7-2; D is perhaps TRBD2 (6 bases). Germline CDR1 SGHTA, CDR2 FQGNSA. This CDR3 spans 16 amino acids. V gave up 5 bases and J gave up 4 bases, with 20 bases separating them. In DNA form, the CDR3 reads TGTGCCAGCAGCACCAGACTAGTGAAGGAGCGAGAGACCCAGTACTTC. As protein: CASSTRLVKERETQYF.

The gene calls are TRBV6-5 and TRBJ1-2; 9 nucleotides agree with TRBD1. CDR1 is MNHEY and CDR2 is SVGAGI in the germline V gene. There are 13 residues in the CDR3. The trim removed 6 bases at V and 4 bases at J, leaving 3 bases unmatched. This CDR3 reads CASSSQGAYGYTF. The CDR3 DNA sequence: TGTGCCAGCAGCTCACAGGGGGCCTATGGCTACACCTTC.

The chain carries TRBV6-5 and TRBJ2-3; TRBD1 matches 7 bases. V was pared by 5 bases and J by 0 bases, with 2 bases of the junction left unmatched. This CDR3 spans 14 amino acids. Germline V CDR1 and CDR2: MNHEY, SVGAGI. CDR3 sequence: CASSLRGSTDTQYF. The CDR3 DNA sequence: TGTGCCAGCAGTCTCAGGGGGAGCACAGATACGCAGTATTTT.

The CDR3 DNA follows: TGCGCCAGCAGCTTGGAACAGAGGGACACTGAAGCTTTCTTT. This codes for CASSLEQRDTEAFF. The chain uses TRBV5-1 and TRBJ1-1, with D hard to call. The CDR3 is 14 amino acids. In germline, CDR1 is SGHRS, CDR2 YFSETQ. V dropped 0 bases and J dropped 3 bases, with 9 bases sitting between them. Together with reference TRBV5-1 and TRBJ1-1, the CDR3 gives the full variable domain: KAGVTQTPRYLIKTRGQQVTLSCSPISGHRSVSWYQQTPGQGLQFLFEYFSETQRNKGNFPGRFSGRQFSNSRSEMNVSTLELGDSALYLCASSLEQRDTEAFFGQGTRLTVV.

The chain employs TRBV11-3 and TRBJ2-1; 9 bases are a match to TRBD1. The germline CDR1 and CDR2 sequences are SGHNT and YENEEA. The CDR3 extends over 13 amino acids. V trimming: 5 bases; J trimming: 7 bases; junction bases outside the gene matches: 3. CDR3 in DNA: TGTGCCAGCAGCACAGGGGGCTTTAATGAGCAGTTCTTC. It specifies CASSTGGFNEQFF.

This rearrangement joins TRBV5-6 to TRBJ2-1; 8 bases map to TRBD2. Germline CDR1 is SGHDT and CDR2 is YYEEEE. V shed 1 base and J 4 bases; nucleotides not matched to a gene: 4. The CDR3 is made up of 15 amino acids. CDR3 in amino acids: CASSLLSGTYNEQFF. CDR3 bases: TGTGCCAGCAGCTTGCTTAGCGGGACATACAATGAGCAGTTCTTC.

The DNA of the CDR3 is TGTGCCACCAGCAGAGTAGTGCGGGGCCCCAATGAGCAGTTCTTC. Residues: CATSRVVRGPNEQFF. This chain connects TRBV15 to TRBJ2-1; TRBD2 is a possible D gene (6 bases). This CDR3 is built from 15 residues. Germline V gene data show CDR1 as LNHNV and CDR2 as YYDKDF (reference sequence). Trimming removed 1 base at V and 6 bases at J, with 13 bases between.